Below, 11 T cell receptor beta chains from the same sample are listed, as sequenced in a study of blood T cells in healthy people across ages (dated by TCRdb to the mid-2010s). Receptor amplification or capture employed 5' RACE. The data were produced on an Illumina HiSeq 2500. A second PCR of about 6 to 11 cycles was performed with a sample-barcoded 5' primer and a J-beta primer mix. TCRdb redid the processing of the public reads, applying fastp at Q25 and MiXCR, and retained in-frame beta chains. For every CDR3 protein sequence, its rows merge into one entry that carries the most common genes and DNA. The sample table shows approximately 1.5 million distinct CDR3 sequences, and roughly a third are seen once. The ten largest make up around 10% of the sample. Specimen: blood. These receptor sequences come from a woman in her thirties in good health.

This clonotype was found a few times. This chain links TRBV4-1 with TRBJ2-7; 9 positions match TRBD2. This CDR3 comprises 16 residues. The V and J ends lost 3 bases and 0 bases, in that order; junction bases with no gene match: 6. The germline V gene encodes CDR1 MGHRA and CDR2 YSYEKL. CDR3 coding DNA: TGCGCCAGCAGCCACACAGCGGGAGGAGACTCCTACGAGCAGTACTTC. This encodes CASSHTAGGDSYEQYF.

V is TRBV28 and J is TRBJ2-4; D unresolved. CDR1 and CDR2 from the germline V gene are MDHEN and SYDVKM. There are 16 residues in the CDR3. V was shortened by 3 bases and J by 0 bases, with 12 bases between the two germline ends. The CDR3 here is CASSFLTDLAKNIQYF. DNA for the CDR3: TGTGCCAGCAGTTTTTTAACGGATCTAGCCAAAAACATTCAGTACTTC.

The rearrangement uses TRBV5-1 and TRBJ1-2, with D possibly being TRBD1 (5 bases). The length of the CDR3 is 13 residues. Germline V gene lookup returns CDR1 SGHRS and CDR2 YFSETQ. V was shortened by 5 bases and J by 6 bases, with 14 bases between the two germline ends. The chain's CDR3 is CASRLDQGDGYTF. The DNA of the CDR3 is TGCGCCAGCAGATTAGACCAGGGAGATGGCTACACCTTC.

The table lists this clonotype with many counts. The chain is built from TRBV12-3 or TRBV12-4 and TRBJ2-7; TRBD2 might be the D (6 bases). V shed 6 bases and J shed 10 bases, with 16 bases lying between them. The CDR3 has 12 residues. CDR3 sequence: CASRTDGTVQYF. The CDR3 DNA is TGTGCCAGCAGGACCGACGGGACTGTCCAGTACTTC.

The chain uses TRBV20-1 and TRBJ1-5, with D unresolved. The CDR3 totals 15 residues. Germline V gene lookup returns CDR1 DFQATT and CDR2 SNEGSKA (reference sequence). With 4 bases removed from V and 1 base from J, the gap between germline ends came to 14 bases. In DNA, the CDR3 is TGCAGTGCTACCAGACCCGGAGGCAGCAATCAGCCCCAGCATTTT. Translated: CSATRPGGSNQPQHF.

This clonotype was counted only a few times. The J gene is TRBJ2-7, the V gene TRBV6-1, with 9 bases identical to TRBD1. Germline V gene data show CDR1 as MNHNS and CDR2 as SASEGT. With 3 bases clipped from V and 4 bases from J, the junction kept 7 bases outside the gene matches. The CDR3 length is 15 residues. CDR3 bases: TGTGCCAGCAGTGATTTTACGACAGGGGGATACGAGCAGTACTTC. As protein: CASSDFTTGGYEQYF.

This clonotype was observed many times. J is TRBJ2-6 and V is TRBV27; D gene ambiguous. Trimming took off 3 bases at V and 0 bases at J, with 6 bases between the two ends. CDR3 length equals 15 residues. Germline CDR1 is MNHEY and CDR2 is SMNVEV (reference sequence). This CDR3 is CASSFDASGANVLTF. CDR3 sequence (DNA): TGTGCCAGCAGTTTCGACGCCTCTGGGGCCAACGTCCTGACTTTC.

The CDR3 loop is CASSQLAEDAANEQYF. The CDR3, as DNA: TGCGCCAGCAGCCAACTAGCGGAGGATGCCGCCAATGAGCAGTACTTC. The chain uses TRBV4-1 and TRBJ2-5, with 7 positions matching TRBD2. Germline V CDR1 and CDR2: MGHRA, YSYEKL. V trimming: 2 bases; J trimming: 11 bases; junction bases outside the gene matches: 17. The CDR3 spans 16 residues.

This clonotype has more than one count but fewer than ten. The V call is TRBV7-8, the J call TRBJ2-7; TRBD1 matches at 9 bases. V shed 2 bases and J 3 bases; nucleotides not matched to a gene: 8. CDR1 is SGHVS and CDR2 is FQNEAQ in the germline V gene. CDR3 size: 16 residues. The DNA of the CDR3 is TGTGCCAGCAGCTTAAACTTACCGGGACAGGGCTACGAGCAGTACTTC. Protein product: CASSLNLPGQGYEQYF.

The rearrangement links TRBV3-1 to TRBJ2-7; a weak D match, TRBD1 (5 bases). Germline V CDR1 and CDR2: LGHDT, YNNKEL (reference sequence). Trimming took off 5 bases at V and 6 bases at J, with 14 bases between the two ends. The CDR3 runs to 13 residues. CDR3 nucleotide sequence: TGTGCCAGCAGCGCCGAATGGGGCAGCGAGCAGTACTTC. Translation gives CASSAEWGSEQYF.

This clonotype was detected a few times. The CDR3 sequence is CASSQVLGLAGGGTDTQYF. The CDR3 bases are TGCGCCAGCAGCCAAGTATTGGGACTAGCGGGGGGCGGCACAGATACGCAGTATTTT. The gene calls are TRBV4-1 and TRBJ2-3, with 15 positions matching TRBD2. Germline CDR1 reads MGHRA; CDR2 reads YSYEKL. This CDR3 spans 19 amino acids. Trimming removed 1 base from V and 1 base from J; junction bases left unmatched: 6.